This TCR beta chain was identified in a study of T cell clonotyping in hematopoietic cell transplantation. Of note for this clone: The antigen remains unidentified.

Here immunoSEQ multiplex PCR was the method, and the copy in TCRdb shows in-frame clones only, minus some. Of around 17,000 clones listed, around 70% are singletons. Notes on the study in general: Recipient TCR diversity dropped after transplant; expanded clonotypes rose from day 30 to 180.

This TCR came from an older woman in good health. Some clones in this sample may be carry-over from other donors' samples. Sequenced input: peripheral blood mononuclear cells.

CDR3: CASSSIHRSSGGSSQDEQYF. The DNA for the CDR3 is TGTGCCAGCAGTTCCATCCACAGGTCCTCTGGCGGGTCCTCGCAGGACGAGCAGTACTTC. The chain links TRBV28 to TRBJ2-7, with D possibly called TRBD1 or TRBD2 (5 bases each). The CDR3 spans 20 residues. The ends were cut back, 4 bases at V and 5 bases at J, with 33 bases in the middle. In germline, CDR1 is MDHEN, CDR2 SYDVKM.